This T cell receptor beta chain stems from a study of cytomegalovirus exposure and HLA in healthy donors. The wider study: A preliminary data release comprised about 85 million unique TCRs obtained from HLA-typed donors. Findings and limits, study-wide: Reportedly, fewer N-insertions than the approximately 700-donor mean appeared in an Asian-associated ancestry cluster in a later analysis. Rare sequences made up most TCRs, while some public TCRs were found in many donors.

The study ran its PCR with 60 Vbeta and 13 Jbeta primers. Clones were sequenced by immunoSEQ multiplex PCR, and TCRdb holds only the in-frame ones, with some missing. The sample includes roughly 200,000 clones, about 81% of them seen just once. From germline, CDR1 is LNHDA and CDR2 SQIVND (reference sequence). The CDR3 totals 15 residues. V trimming: 6 bases; J trimming: 0 bases; junction bases outside the gene matches: 6. On this clone: Its antigen is not known.

This clonotype was sampled from a woman aged 40 to 50 in good health and CMV-seronegative. Sequenced sample: PBMCs. This chain uses TRBV19 with TRBJ2-7; 9 bases line up with TRBD2. CDR3 sequence reads: CASSMTSGSSYEQYF. CDR3 DNA sequence: TGTGCCAGTAGCATGACTAGCGGCAGCTCCTACGAGCAGTACTTC.